This T cell receptor beta chain appears in the sequencing data of a study of cytomegalovirus exposure and HLA in healthy donors (dated by TCRdb to the late 2010s). Turning to the overall study: According to an earlier analysis of 587 of the donors, 200 million or so T cells yielded 90 million to 130 million unique TCR beta sequences and 250 to 350 Gb of sequence data. Around 330 gigabases of sequencing data and around 80 million unique TCR sequences made up an early release that covered approximately 700 HLA-typed donors. The genetic ancestry cluster associated with self-reported Caucasian donors included around 76% of the roughly 360 genotyped donors. The study aimed to test whether signatures of past pathogen exposure could be identified by cataloging public T cell receptors. Using immunosequencing, the study profiled T cell repertoires from 666 subjects and related those repertoires to cytomegalovirus serostatus. A separate validation cohort of 100 to 150 different subjects was used in addition to the approximately 610-subject first cohort. To predict cytomegalovirus infection status, the study brought together high-throughput TCR immunosequencing, statistical association of individual TCRs with disease status, and machine learning. To study patterns of TCR occurrence, a later analysis re-analyzed previously published TCR beta repertoires from more than 550 donors and added high-resolution HLA genotyping. Rather than drawing on any new phenotypic data, the later analysis identified candidate immune exposures from TCR beta sequences and the way those sequences occurred across donors. An earlier analysis of approximately 580 of the donors used high-throughput TCR beta sequencing to judge whether each TCR beta V gene segment behaved as functional or pseudogenic. Donor age, sex, ethnicity and CMV serostatus were compiled together with the repertoire data. In a later genetic analysis, genome-wide SNP genotypes for about three fifths of the 666 donors were used, and that subset was treated as a discovery cohort. Every repertoire in the discovery cohort had been generated on one and the same sequencing platform. Both class I and class II loci were covered by HLA typing, at four-digit resolution. The number of typed donors differed by locus: roughly 629-640 for A, B, C, DRB1 and DQB1; approximately 520 for DQA1; some 610 for DPA1; and roughly 450 for DPB1. A handful of DR-DQ haplotypes were handled as single units for association and clustering because linkage in the cohort was strong. Among several hundred genotyped donors of the cohort, an average of approximately 240,000 unique TCR beta nucleotide sequences was sequenced per donor, of which 15% to 20% were non-productive.

Trimming removed 2 bases from V and 7 bases from J, leaving 11 bases between the germline ends. CDR1 and CDR2, per the germline V gene, are MNHEY and SVGAGI. CDR3 length: 13 amino acids, cysteine to phenylalanine. The only DNA kept is the CDR3, 39 bases in frame from the first base. About this clone: Its antigen target is currently unknown. There are no base qualities to consult, and no much larger clone falls within one base.

The investigation overall reported the following: This cohort had only TCR beta chains sequenced, and the lack of alpha or paired-chain data limited which features could be detected. Several of the top co-occurrence clusters appeared to be linked to parvovirus B19, influenza, CMV and Epstein-Barr virus, according to a later analysis. In a later analysis, HLA-associated TCR beta chains showed more clonal expansion and lower generation probabilities than non-associated chains that were equally common. The only immune exposure information available for the cohort was CMV serostatus. A later analysis found that most CMV-associated TCR beta chains appeared HLA-restricted, with HLA associations seemingly driven largely by CMV exposure. Most TCR sequences were observed very rarely across donors, whereas some public TCRs were present in many individuals. According to a later genetic analysis, donors in an Asian-associated ancestry cluster had fewer N-insertions in productive TCRs than the roughly 660-donor mean. A further reported finding was that TCR beta sequences accurately predicted the HLA-A and HLA-B alleles for most subjects in the first cohort. The 87-base-pair reads could not distinguish some IMGT-functional V segments, including TRBV6-2 and TRBV6-3, so those segments were excluded. V-gene and J-gene trimming of TCR beta chains was associated with a missense DCLRE1C variant in a later genetic analysis, and the association was replicated in an independent cohort. It was suggested by the authors that the approach could potentially be generalized to other disease states and immunological phenotypes. Three of the identified cytomegalovirus-associated TCR beta chains were confirmed in vitro to be specific for cytomegalovirus antigens. An earlier analysis of 587 of the donors showed that most TCR beta V segments appeared in productive rearrangements either about 90% or about 30% of the time, which broadly matched IMGT annotations. A later analysis associated roughly 17,000 TCR beta sequences with specific HLA alleles at a false discovery rate of 0.05. Correlated functional status among segregating V segments might reflect linkage disequilibrium, but an unknown experimental factor could not be ruled out. A cluster of highly shared sequence variants was judged likely to be a technical artifact of the sequencing pipeline. The classifier was reported to diagnose cytomegalovirus status with high specificity and sensitivity in both the original and validation cohorts. When HLA alleles, especially DR and DQ, strongly co-occurred, TCR associations were difficult to assign to individual alleles. HLA typing was unavailable for some donors at each locus, so association tests used only the typed subset. The presence/absence analyses assumed that sequencing depth was roughly uniform across donors, and that assumption may not be true. Because counts were too low, 15 to 20 rarely observed V segments, including chromosome 9 orphons, were excluded from the earlier analysis of around 590 of the donors. A total of 150 or so TCR beta chains were listed by the study as associated with cytomegalovirus. In a later analysis, TCR association rates were found to vary across HLA loci, with the most associated TCRs seen for DRB1 alleles and the fewest for HLA-C alleles.

Preparation of the library involved the immunoSEQ multiplex PCR assay. For the multiplex PCR, a mixture combining 60 forward primers for TCR Vbeta segments and 13 reverse primers for TCR Jbeta segments was used. Amplification of the CDR3 region of rearranged TCR beta genes was performed with a multiplex PCR assay on genomic DNA. The amplified TCR beta libraries were sequenced on the Illumina HiSeq System as 87-base-pair reads. In the paper's pipeline: A later analysis tallied 70 million to 100 million unique TCR beta chains across the 666 repertoires, and about 12 million of those chains were shared by two or more donors. Raw reads were error-corrected and collapsed into unique sequences by a nearest-neighbor algorithm in which closely related sequences were merged to remove PCR and sequencing errors. Alignment of CDR3 sequences to IMGT reference sequences was used to assign V, D and J gene segments. For a sequence to be retained, a match of at least six nucleotides to both a V gene segment and a J gene segment was required. A rearrangement was called productive if the CDR3 had no stop codons and remained in frame with V and J, and every other rearrangement was called non-productive. CDR3 was defined according to IMGT convention as the region running from the second conserved V-encoded cysteine to the conserved J-encoded phenylalanine. In an earlier analysis of just under 600 of the donors, sequences lacking an unambiguous match to a single V gene segment were excluded. In an earlier analysis of roughly 500 of the donors, V segments were called functional above 56.7% productive rearrangements and were called segregating when the between-donor standard deviation exceeded 5%. A statistical classification framework was built to diagnose cytomegalovirus status from the catalog of TCR beta chain sequences. A later analysis assigned V and J genes by comparing TCR nucleotide sequences with IMGT/GENE-DB human TR gene sequences. A later analysis assigned CDR3 sequences and most-parsimonious VDJ recombination scenarios with the TCRdist pipeline. A later analysis defined each TCR beta chain by its CDR3 amino acid sequence plus V-gene family, and excluded reads lacking a unique V-gene family. To address suspected cross-contamination and a sequencing artifact, a later analysis removed approximately 600 highly shared, low-generation-probability nucleotide sequences. In a later analysis, a clonal expansion index for each public chain was calculated from normalized within-repertoire ranks of inferred template counts. Generation probabilities in a later analysis came from a VDJ recombination model fitted to out-of-frame rearrangements, and those results were checked against IGoR. A later analysis scored TCR-TCR, TCR-HLA and TCR-CMV co-occurrence with hypergeometric tests, applying a repertoire-size bias correction to TCR pairs. A later analysis estimated false discovery rates by permuting HLA or CMV assignments 20 times. In a later analysis, co-occurring TCRs were grouped using DBSCAN, with TCRdist sequence similarity added in when clustering inside HLA-allele-positive subsets. Co-occurrence clustering excluded repertoires with fewer than 30,000 or more than 120,000 public chains, plus five with anomalous nucleotide sharing. TCRdb mirrors the immuneACCESS table, restricted to in-frame sequences. Some clones are absent from its copies; in checked studies, under half trace to an unresolved V gene, and the reason for the others is unknown. The V and J calls and the clone size are those of that table, but D and trimming were determined from the DNA. For this sample there are more than 80,000 clones; more than 60% appear just once. Of the sample, 3% to 4.5% is held by the ten largest clones.

The cohort consisted of 600 to 750 healthy bone marrow donors. All cohort members were sampled while nominally healthy, although unrecorded immune exposures were likely present. The donor tested CMV seronegative, placing the donor among the 350 or so seronegative members of the cohort. A peripheral blood sample was provided by each donor, and peripheral blood mononuclear cells were used for TCR beta sequencing. The Qiagen DNeasy Blood Extraction Kit was used to extract genomic DNA from the blood cell samples. Sequencing input: PBMCs. This clonotype originated in a man aged 60 to 75 in good health and CMV-seronegative. The V and J genes are TRBV6-5 and TRBJ1-2; TRBD1 is a weak D gene call, 6 bases matching. The DNA reads TGTGCCAGCAGTTACGACAGGAGGTTTGGCTACACCTTC. This encodes CASSYDRRFGYTF.